Following are 5 T cell receptor beta chains from one sample sequenced in a study of blood T cells in healthy people across ages. PCR was performed a second time for about 7 to 12 cycles using a sample-barcoded 5' primer and a J-beta primer mix. One entry per CDR3 protein results from TCRdb running MiXCR on the 5' RACE reads. This table holds 600,000 to 800,000 distinct CDR3 sequences, roughly 21% found once. The material sequenced was blood. The receptors stem from a man in his 70s in good health.

This clonotype was observed a handful of times. The gene calls are TRBV24-1 and TRBJ2-5, with a weak D call TRBD1 (5 bases). In germline, CDR1 is KGHDR, CDR2 SFDVKD. Trimming pared 5 bases from V and 0 bases from J, leaving 9 bases between. This CDR3 has 14 residues. Written as DNA, the CDR3 is TGTGCCACCAGTGCAGGGAACTACCAAGAGACCCAGTACTTC. Amino acids: CATSAGNYQETQYF.

The gene calls are TRBV20-1 and TRBJ2-3; 7 nucleotides agree with TRBD2. V was pared by 4 bases and J by 4 bases, with 5 bases of the junction left unmatched. Germline values: CDR1 DFQATT, CDR2 SNEGSKA (reference sequence). The CDR3 has 13 amino acids. CDR3 sequence: CSAKAGAPDTQYF. The CDR3 DNA reads TGCAGTGCTAAGGCGGGAGCCCCAGATACGCAGTATTTT.

The rearrangement uses TRBV7-9 and TRBJ1-6, with 7 nucleotides matching TRBD1. This CDR3 comprises 13 residues. In germline, CDR1 is SEHNR, CDR2 FQNEAQ (reference sequence). Losses at the gene ends were 5 bases for V and 12 bases for J; bases not matched to a gene: 7. The CDR3 DNA reads as TGTGCCAGCAGCCCCCGACAGGGTGTACCCCTCCACTTT. This sequence encodes CASSPRQGVPLHF. The full variable domain, in which reference TRBV7-9 and TRBJ1-6 provide the parts outside the CDR3, is DTGVSQNPRHKITKRGQNVTFRCDPISEHNRLYWYRQTLGQGPEFLTYFQNEAQLEKSRLLSDRFSAERPKGSFSTLEIQRTEQGDSAMYLCASSPRQGVPLHFGNGTRLTVT.

Comments on this clonotype: Germline is not matched at one junction end, which may reflect a read error. This chain's CDR3 is CSASLNSGSATVQGF. CDR3 nucleotides: TGCAGTGCATCGCTGAACAGCGGGAGTGCTACCGTACAAGGCTTC. The V call is TRBV20-1, the J call TRBJ2-5; TRBD2 agrees at 8 bases. In germline, CDR1 is DFQATT, CDR2 SNEGSKA (reference sequence). The CDR3 extends over 15 amino acids.

The sample holds one count of this clonotype. The chain couples TRBV12-3 or TRBV12-4 to TRBJ1-1; D might be TRBD1 (6 bases). The V and J ends lost 5 bases and 4 bases respectively, with 14 bases between them. The CDR3 extends over 14 amino acids. CDR3 bases: TGTGCCAGCAGTCCGGGACACCCAGGCACTGAAGCTTTCTTT. This encodes CASSPGHPGTEAFF.